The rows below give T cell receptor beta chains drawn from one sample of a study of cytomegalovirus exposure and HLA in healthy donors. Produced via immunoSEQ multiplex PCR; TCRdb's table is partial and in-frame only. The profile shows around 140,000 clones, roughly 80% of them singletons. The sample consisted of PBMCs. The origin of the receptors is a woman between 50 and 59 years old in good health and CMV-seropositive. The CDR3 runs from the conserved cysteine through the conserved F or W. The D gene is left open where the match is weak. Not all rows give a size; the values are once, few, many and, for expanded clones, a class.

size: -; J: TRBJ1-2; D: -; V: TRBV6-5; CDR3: CASSSLRTSGYTF; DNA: TGTGCCAGCAGTTCCTTAAGGACTAGTGGCTACACCTTC
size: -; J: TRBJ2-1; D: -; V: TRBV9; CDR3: CASTQFPDWNEQFF; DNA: TGTGCCAGCACCCAATTCCCTGACTGGAATGAGCAGTTCTTC
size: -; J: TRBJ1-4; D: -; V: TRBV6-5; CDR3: CASSTGDEKLFF; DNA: TGTGCCAGCAGTACAGGTGATGAAAAACTGTTTTTT
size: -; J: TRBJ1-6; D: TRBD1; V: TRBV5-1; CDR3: CASSLEPTGGNSPLHF; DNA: TGCGCCAGCAGCTTGGAACCGACAGGGGGAAATTCACCCCTCCACTTT
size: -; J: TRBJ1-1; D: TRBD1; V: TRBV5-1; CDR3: CASRSQGAQNTEAFF; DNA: TGCGCCAGCAGATCACAGGGGGCCCAGAACACTGAAGCTTTCTTT
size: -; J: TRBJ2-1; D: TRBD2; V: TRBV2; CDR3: CASRRTSGTYNEQFF; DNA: TGTGCCAGCAGGAGGACTAGCGGAACCTACAATGAGCAGTTCTTC
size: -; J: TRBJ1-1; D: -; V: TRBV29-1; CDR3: CSVVRGSVQPEAFF; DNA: TGCAGCGTTGTAAGGGGGTCGGTCCAACCGGAAGCTTTCTTT
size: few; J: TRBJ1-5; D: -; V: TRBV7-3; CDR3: CASSLGTPWDIGNQPQHF; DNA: TGTGCCAGCAGCTTAGGGACACCATGGGATATTGGCAATCAGCCCCAGCATTTT
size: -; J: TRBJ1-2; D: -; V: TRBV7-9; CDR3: CASSLVFQGTYTF; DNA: TGTGCCAGCAGCTTAGTATTCCAGGGAACCTACACCTTC
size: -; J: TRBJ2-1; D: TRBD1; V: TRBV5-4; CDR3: CASSTDRGQVGYNEQFF; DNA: TGTGCCAGCAGTACTGACAGGGGGCAAGTTGGATACAATGAGCAGTTCTTC
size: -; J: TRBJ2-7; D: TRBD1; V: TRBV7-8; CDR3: CASSSGQGSYEQYF; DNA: TGTGCCAGCAGCTCTGGACAGGGTTCCTACGAGCAGTACTTC
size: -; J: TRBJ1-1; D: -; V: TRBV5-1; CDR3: CASSGQGDTEAFF; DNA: TGCGCCAGCAGCGGTCAGGGTGACACTGAAGCTTTCTTT
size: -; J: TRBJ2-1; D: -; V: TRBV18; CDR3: CASSPRGTDYNEQFF; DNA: TGTGCCAGCTCACCCCGCGGGACAGACTACAATGAGCAGTTCTTC
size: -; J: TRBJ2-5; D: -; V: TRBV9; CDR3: CASSVLGAQETQYF; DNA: TGTGCCAGCAGCGTACTAGGGGCCCAAGAGACCCAGTACTTC
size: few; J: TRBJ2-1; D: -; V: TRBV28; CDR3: CASSLGSGLNNEQFF; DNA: TGTGCCAGCAGTTTGGGGAGCGGCTTAAACAATGAGCAGTTCTTC
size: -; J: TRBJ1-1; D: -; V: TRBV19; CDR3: CASSISRGSEAFF; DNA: TGTGCCAGTAGTATATCCAGGGGAAGTGAAGCTTTCTTT
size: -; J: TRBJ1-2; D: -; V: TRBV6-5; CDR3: CASRGEGVRGYTF; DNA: TGTGCCAGCAGAGGAGAAGGGGTGCGTGGCTACACCTTC
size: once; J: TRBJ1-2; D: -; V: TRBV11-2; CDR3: CASSFSRTTANYGYTF; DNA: TGTGCCAGCAGCTTTTCGCGGACTACAGCTAACTATGGCTACACCTTC
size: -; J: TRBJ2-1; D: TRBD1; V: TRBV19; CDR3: CASSTDRGDEQFF; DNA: TGTGCCAGTAGTACGGACAGGGGGGATGAGCAGTTCTTC
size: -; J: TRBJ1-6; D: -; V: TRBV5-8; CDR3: CASSLQVNSPLHF; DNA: TGTGCCAGCAGCCTACAGGTGAATTCACCCCTCCACTTT
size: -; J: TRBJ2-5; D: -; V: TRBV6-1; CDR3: CASSHGQGIQETQYF; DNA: TGTGCCAGCAGTCACGGGCAGGGGATCCAAGAGACCCAGTACTTC
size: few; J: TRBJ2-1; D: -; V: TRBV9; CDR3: CASSVEGGPYNEQFF; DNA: TGTGCCAGCAGCGTAGAAGGAGGGCCTTACAATGAGCAGTTCTTC
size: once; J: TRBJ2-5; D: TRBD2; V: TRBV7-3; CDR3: CASSPSPSGSGTQYF; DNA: TGTGCCAGCAGCCCTTCCCCTAGCGGGAGTGGGACCCAGTACTTC
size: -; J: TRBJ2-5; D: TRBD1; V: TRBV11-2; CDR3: CASSLGQLQETQYF; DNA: TGTGCCAGCAGCCTGGGACAGCTCCAAGAGACCCAGTACTTC
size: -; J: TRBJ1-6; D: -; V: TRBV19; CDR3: CASSPLINSPLHF; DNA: TGTGCCAGTAGTCCTCTTATAAATTCACCCCTCCACTTT
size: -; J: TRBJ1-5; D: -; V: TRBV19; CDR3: CASRLSDLDFVGNQPQHF; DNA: TGTGCCAGTAGACTATCGGACTTGGACTTCGTGGGGAATCAGCCCCAGCATTTT
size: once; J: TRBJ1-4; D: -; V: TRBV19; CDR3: CASSTWSGEKLFF; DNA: TGTGCCAGTAGTACCTGGTCAGGGGAAAAACTGTTTTTT
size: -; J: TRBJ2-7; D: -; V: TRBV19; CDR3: CASSIDPPRRGLSYEQYF; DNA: TGTGCCAGTAGTATAGATCCTCCCCGGAGGGGATTATCCTACGAGCAGTACTTC
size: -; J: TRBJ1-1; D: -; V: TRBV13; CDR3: CASSSRQAWGEAFF; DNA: TGTGCCAGCAGCTCTAGACAGGCCTGGGGTGAAGCTTTCTTT
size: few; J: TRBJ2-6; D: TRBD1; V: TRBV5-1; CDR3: CASSFDWTGRSGANVLTF; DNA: TGCGCCAGCAGCTTCGACTGGACAGGGAGGTCCGGGGCCAACGTCCTGACTTTC
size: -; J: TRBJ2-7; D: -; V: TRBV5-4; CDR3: CASSPDPGTYEQYF; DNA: TGTGCCAGCAGCCCGGACCCGGGAACCTACGAGCAGTACTTC
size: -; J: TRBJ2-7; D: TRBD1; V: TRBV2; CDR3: CASRRTGMYEQYF; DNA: TGTGCCAGCAGAAGGACAGGGATGTACGAGCAGTACTTC
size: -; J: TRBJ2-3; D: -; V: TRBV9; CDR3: CASSREAPTQYF; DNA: TGTGCCAGCAGCCGAGAGGCCCCCACGCAGTATTTT